This passage covers 17 T cell receptor beta chains from one sample sequenced in a study of T-cell reconstitution after alpha-beta-depleted transplantation in children. Library preparation (for TCRbeta) was performed with unique molecular identifiers. TCRdb analysed the PCR reads with MiXCR anew, one entry per CDR3 protein. The data hold 550,000 to 600,000 distinct CDR3 sequences, with roughly 23% observed a single time. The sample consisted of PBMCs, mostly from graft donor cells, taken 360 days after TCRalphabeta/CD19-depleted stem cell transplant. Receptors originate from a boy younger than two who had a stem cell transplant for acute myeloid leukemia, so the T cells may come from the graft donor.

This clonotype was detected many times. The chain is built from TRBV4-1 and TRBJ2-7; 8 bases are shared with TRBD1. The CDR3 covers 15 residues. The V gene end was trimmed by 0 bases and the J gene end by 2 bases; junction bases not matched to a gene: 3. Germline V gives CDR1 MGHRA, CDR2 YSYEKL. CDR3 coding DNA: TGCGCCAGCAGCCAAGATGACAGGGGAACCTACGAGCAGTACTTC. Its translation is CASSQDDRGTYEQYF.

V gene TRBV7-3 combines with J gene TRBJ2-1; 8 bases fit TRBD2. Germline assignment: CDR1 SGHTA and CDR2 FQGTGA. This CDR3 contains 15 residues. Trimming cost V 6 bases and J 2 bases; bases outside gene matches: 6. The CDR3 DNA reads as TGTGCCAGCAGAACCAGCGGGGGAACCTACAATGAGCAGTTCTTC. Protein product: CASRTSGGTYNEQFF.

The genes are TRBV27 and TRBJ1-6, with TRBD1 matching 8 bases. The germline V gene has CDR1 MNHEY and CDR2 SMNVEV (reference sequence). The CDR3 loop spans 13 amino acids. V gave up 10 bases and J gave up 7 bases; unmatched junction bases: 6. CDR3 bases: TGTGCCATCCGACAGGGGATAAATTCACCCCTCCACTTT. Protein: CAIRQGINSPLHF.

In this sample, this clonotype turned up many times. The chain has TRBV5-1 and TRBJ2-1, with D possibly TRBD1 on 6 matching bases. Germline loops: CDR1 SGHRS, CDR2 YFSETQ. Trimming removed 6 bases at V and 10 bases at J, with 11 bases between. CDR3 length: 11 amino acids. The CDR3 nucleotides are TGCGCCAGCAACAAGGGGGACGAGCAGTTCTTC. Its protein is CASNKGDEQFF.

This rearrangement joins TRBV20-1 to TRBJ1-3; D not certain. Germline V gene lookup returns CDR1 DFQATT and CDR2 SNEGSKA (reference sequence). V was trimmed by 2 bases and J by 2 bases, leaving 1 base between them. The CDR3 spans 11 residues. The CDR3 loop reads CSARPGNTIYF. The CDR3 nucleotides are TGCAGTGCTAGACCTGGAAACACCATATATTTT.

This clonotype has more than one count but fewer than ten. The chain employs TRBV11-3 and TRBJ2-5; 11 nucleotides align to TRBD2. This CDR3 comprises 16 residues. The V segment lost 1 base and the J segment 8 bases; nucleotides outside the gene matches: 9. Germline V gives CDR1 SGHNT, CDR2 YENEEA. The CDR3 DNA sequence: TGTGCCAGCAGCTTAGCTGGGACTAGCGGTCTTCGAACCCAGTACTTC. Its protein is CASSLAGTSGLRTQYF.

This clonotype was detected only a few times. The J gene is TRBJ1-5, the V gene TRBV12-3 or TRBV12-4; D uncertain. Trimming took off 6 bases at V and 3 bases at J, with 9 bases between the two ends. This CDR3 region has 13 residues. CDR3 amino acids: CASSREINQPQHF. Here the CDR3 DNA reads TGTGCCAGCAGCCGGGAAATCAATCAGCCCCAGCATTTT.

This clonotype came up a few times. This sequence joins TRBV6-1 and TRBJ2-7; the D gene is possibly TRBD1 (5 bases). From germline, CDR1 is MNHNS and CDR2 SASEGT. There are 15 residues in the CDR3. The V end lost 6 bases, the J end lost 0 bases, and 15 bases lay between the germline ends. The CDR3 nucleotides read TGTGCCAGCAGGCCCTCAGGGTCCCTCTCCTACGAGCAGTACTTC. Encoded protein: CASRPSGSLSYEQYF.

This clonotype was counted between two and nine times. Written as DNA, the CDR3 is TGCGCCAGCAGCCAAGGTGACAGGGACTATGAGACCCAGTACTTC. It encodes CASSQGDRDYETQYF. The rearrangement links TRBV4-3 to TRBJ2-5; the D gene could be TRBD1 or TRBD2 (7 bases each). The germline V gene has CDR1 LGHNA and CDR2 YSLEER. This CDR3 spans 15 amino acids. Trimming removed 1 base at V and 5 bases at J, with 14 bases between.

This clonotype showed up many times. This rearrangement joins TRBV20-1 to TRBJ2-3; the D is unclear. Trimming took off 5 bases at V and 0 bases at J, with 9 bases between the two ends. The length of the CDR3 is 13 residues. The germline gives CDR1 DFQATT, CDR2 SNEGSKA (reference sequence). The CDR3 reads CSARGDSTDTQYF. The CDR3 DNA follows: TGCAGTGCTCGCGGCGATAGCACAGATACGCAGTATTTT.

This clonotype was counted only a few times. The DNA of the CDR3 is TGTGCCAGTAGTATAGTAGGGACAGGGGTCACTGAAGCTTTCTTT. Protein: CASSIVGTGVTEAFF. The chain employs TRBV19 and TRBJ1-1, with 10 bases aligning to TRBD1. Germline CDR1 is LNHDA and CDR2 is SQIVND (reference sequence). The CDR3 has 15 amino acids. The V segment lost 1 base and the J segment 4 bases; nucleotides outside the gene matches: 3. Full variable domain (missing parts from reference TRBV19 and TRBJ1-1): DGGITQSPKYLFRKEGQNVTLSCEQNLNHDAMYWYRQDPGQGLRLIYYSQIVNDFQKGDIAEGYSVSREKKESFPLTVTSAQKNPTAFYLCASSIVGTGVTEAFFGQGTRLTVV.

This clonotype was seen ten or more times. The chain carries TRBV30 and TRBJ2-5, with 12 bases aligning to TRBD2. Trimming cost V 8 bases and J 5 bases; bases outside gene matches: 15. CDR3 size: 16 residues. Germline loops: CDR1 GTSNPN, CDR2 SVGIG (reference sequence). The CDR3 DNA reads TGTGCCATTAACCCCACTAGCGGGGGGATTCGGGAGACCCAGTACTTC. Translated: CAINPTSGGIRETQYF.

This clonotype showed up many times. The CDR3: CASSLRGGRAYEQYF. The CDR3, as DNA: TGTGCCAGCAGTTTAAGAGGGGGGCGTGCGTACGAGCAGTACTTC. The chain has TRBV12-3 or TRBV12-4 and TRBJ2-7, with D perhaps TRBD1 or TRBD2 (6 bases each). Deletions cut 2 bases from V and 4 bases from J, with 15 bases between. CDR3 size: 15 residues.

Comment on this clonotype: A much larger clone sits a single nucleotide away, making a read error possible. This chain joins TRBV12-3 or TRBV12-4 and TRBJ2-1; 9 bases line up with TRBD1. The CDR3 contains 15 residues. This CDR3 reads CVSLTRDRENNEQFF. In DNA, the CDR3 is TGTGTCAGCCTCACCCGGGACAGGGAAAACAATGAGCAGTTCTTC.

This clonotype has a count of ten or more. This chain connects TRBV29-1 to TRBJ2-5; D remains ambiguous. Looked up from germline, CDR1 is SQVTM and CDR2 is ANQGSEA. This CDR3 is built from 13 residues. V gave up 4 bases and J gave up 2 bases, with 11 bases separating them. The CDR3 spells CSVAWGQQETQYF. For the CDR3, the DNA is TGCAGCGTTGCGTGGGGTCAGCAAGAGACCCAGTACTTC.

The genes are TRBV29-1 and TRBJ2-1; no firm D call. V lost 1 base, J lost 9 bases, and 7 bases lay in between. CDR1 SQVTM and CDR2 ANQGSEA come from the germline V gene. The CDR3 consists of 11 residues. CDR3 in amino acids: CSVEAWSEQFF. The CDR3 nucleotides are TGCAGCGTTGAAGCTTGGAGTGAGCAGTTCTTC.

The table lists this clonotype with a few counts. The chain has TRBV6-1 and TRBJ1-2; tentative D call: TRBD1 (6 bases). The length of the CDR3 is 14 residues. CDR1 MNHNS and CDR2 SASEGT come from the germline V gene. Trimming took off 6 bases at V and 4 bases at J, with 15 bases between the two ends. CDR3 protein: CASSSQGGAYGYTF. CDR3 nucleotides: TGTGCCAGCAGCTCACAGGGAGGCGCCTATGGCTACACCTTC.